Listed below are T cell receptor beta chains from one sample, sequenced in a study of brain T cells in children with intractable seizures. Profiling relied on immunoSEQ multiplex PCR, and the TCRdb table lists in-frame clones only, not all of them. The sample contains roughly 69,000 clones, around 95% of which appear only once. The starting material was peripheral blood, obtained at surgery. These receptors all come from a boy in the first two years of life with focal cortical dysplasia and intractable seizures. CDR3s include the opening cysteine and the closing phenylalanine or tryptophan. Fields, in order: clone size, D gene, J gene, V gene, CDR3 protein, CDR3 DNA. The D gene is left open where the match is weak. For some rows the clone size is stated as once, few or many, or as a class when expanded; others skip it.

once	.	TRBJ1-2	TRBV7-2	CASSPNQHYGYTF	TGTGCCAGCAGCCCAAACCAGCACTATGGCTACACCTTC
once	.	TRBJ2-7	TRBV28	CASSFRGRTSYEQYF	TGTGCCAGCAGTTTTAGAGGCCGCACGTCCTACGAGCAGTACTTC
.	.	TRBJ2-7	TRBV23-1	CARQVSYEQYF	TGCGCCCGACAGGTCTCCTACGAGCAGTACTTC
.	.	TRBJ2-7	TRBV7-6	CASSLAAGRGYEQYF	TGTGCCAGCAGCTTAGCGGCGGGACGGGGGTACGAGCAGTACTTC
.	.	TRBJ1-2	TRBV11-2	CASSPSGTWGYTF	TGTGCCAGCAGCCCCTCCGGGACATGGGGCTACACCTTC
.	.	TRBJ2-2	TRBV28	CASSLQGGTNTGELFF	TGTGCCAGCAGTTTACAGGGGGGCACGAACACCGGGGAGCTGTTTTTT
.	TRBD1	TRBJ1-5	TRBV7-8	CASSLGTGDRYSNQPQHF	TGTGCCAGCAGCCTGGGGACAGGGGATCGGTATAGCAATCAGCCCCAGCATTTT
.	.	TRBJ1-6	TRBV10-3	CAISESRSYNSPLHF	TGTGCCATCAGTGAGTCACGGAGCTATAATTCACCCCTCCACTTT
.	TRBD1	TRBJ1-3	TRBV29-1	CSAGTGNGNTIYF	TGCAGCGCAGGGACAGGAAATGGAAACACCATATATTTT
.	.	TRBJ2-1	TRBV5-4	CSSSSPSYNEQFF	TGTTCGTCGTCTAGTCCCTCCTACAATGAGCAGTTCTTC
.	.	TRBJ2-1	TRBV29-1	CSVPGFGGSYNEQFF	TGCAGCGTCCCCGGTTTTGGGGGGTCCTACAATGAGCAGTTCTTC
.	TRBD2	TRBJ2-5	TRBV6-2/TRBV6-3	CASSRNRLAGETQYF	TGTGCCAGCAGCCGAAATCGACTAGCGGGGGAGACCCAGTACTTC
.	.	TRBJ2-7	TRBV3-1/TRBV3-2	CASSQGLAPGYEQYF	TGTGCCAGCAGCCAAGGGCTAGCTCCAGGCTACGAGCAGTACTTC
.	TRBD1	TRBJ1-3	TRBV15	CATSRGDQGEGNTIYF	TGTGCCACCAGCAGAGGGGACCAGGGGGAAGGAAACACCATATATTTT
.	TRBD1	TRBJ1-2	TRBV5-1	CASSNQPTGGNYGYTF	TGCGCCAGCAGCAACCAACCGACAGGGGGGAACTATGGCTACACCTTC
.	.	TRBJ1-5	TRBV7-3	CASSLESWGPQHF	TGTGCCAGCAGCTTAGAGTCGTGGGGGCCCCAGCATTTT
.	.	TRBJ1-2	TRBV9	CASSVGTVYGYTF	TGTGCCAGCAGCGTAGGGACAGTTTATGGCTACACCTTC
.	.	TRBJ1-2	TRBV2	CASASGMRGYTF	TGTGCCAGTGCCTCAGGGATGAGGGGCTACACCTTC
.	TRBD1	TRBJ1-2	TRBV6-5	CASRGQPNYGYTF	TGTGCCAGCAGGGGACAGCCGAACTATGGCTACACCTTC
.	.	TRBJ1-1	TRBV4-2	CASSQDQANTEAFF	TGTGCCAGCAGCCAAGATCAAGCGAACACTGAAGCTTTCTTT
once	TRBD1	TRBJ2-1	TRBV24-1	CATTPGQVYNEQFF	TGTGCCACCACTCCGGGACAGGTTTACAATGAGCAGTTCTTC
.	.	TRBJ1-2	TRBV6-6	CASSRRMSVIGGAGFSGYTF	TGTGCCAGCAGTCGTAGAATGTCCGTTATCGGGGGCGCAGGGTTCTCTGGCTACACCTTC
.	TRBD1	TRBJ2-2	TRBV19	CASSVGTGSPANTGELFF	TGTGCCAGTAGTGTGGGGACAGGGTCCCCCGCGAACACCGGGGAGCTGTTTTTT
.	.	TRBJ1-6	TRBV11-2	CASRHPAGNSPLHF	TGTGCCAGCAGACACCCGGCAGGGAATTCACCCCTCCACTTT
.	.	TRBJ2-1	TRBV5-4	CASSSEGISGEQFF	TGTGCCAGCAGCTCGGAGGGGATCTCAGGTGAGCAGTTCTTC
.	.	TRBJ2-7	TRBV27	CASSPLGAVVEQYF	TGTGCCAGCAGTCCCTTGGGAGCGGTAGTCGAGCAGTACTTC
.	TRBD1	TRBJ2-7	TRBV20-1	CTSGGGYEQYF	TGCACCTCAGGGGGCGGCTACGAGCAGTACTTC
.	.	TRBJ2-3	TRBV20-1	CSASKSGPTSTDTQYF	TGCAGTGCAAGTAAAAGCGGGCCTACTAGCACAGATACGCAGTATTTT
once	TRBD1	TRBJ2-3	TRBV28	CASSLLFRRTGAGSTDTQYF	TGTGCCAGCAGTTTATTGTTCAGGCGAACAGGGGCCGGAAGCACAGATACGCAGTATTTT
.	TRBD1	TRBJ1-2	TRBV3-1/TRBV3-2	CASSQDMTGGFDGYTF	TGTGCCAGCAGCCAAGATATGACAGGGGGCTTTGATGGCTACACCTTC
.	.	TRBJ2-3	TRBV19	CASSIWVTDTQYF	TGTGCCAGTAGTATCTGGGTTACAGATACGCAGTATTTT
.	.	TRBJ2-3	TRBV5-4	CASSLEGVVADTQYF	TGTGCCAGCAGCTTGGAGGGGGTCGTGGCTGATACGCAGTATTTT
.	.	TRBJ1-2	TRBV5-1	CATQGDSYGYTF	TGCGCCACCCAGGGCGACAGCTATGGCTACACCTTC
.	.	TRBJ2-5	TRBV20-1	CSARSEETQYF	TGCAGTGCTAGATCTGAAGAGACCCAGTACTTC
.	.	TRBJ2-3	TRBV6-8	CASSIIADLSTDTQYF	TGTGCCAGCAGTATTATAGCGGACCTTAGCACAGATACGCAGTATTTT
once	.	TRBJ2-3	TRBV11-1	CASSSPRDSNTDTQYF	TGTGCCAGCAGCTCACCTAGGGACTCCAACACAGATACGCAGTATTTT
.	.	TRBJ1-3	TRBV5-4	CASSSTGSSGNTIYF	TGTGCCAGCAGCAGTACAGGTTCCTCTGGAAACACCATATATTTT
once	.	TRBJ2-7	TRBV18	CASSPRRGPYYEQYF	TGTGCCAGCTCACCGAGGAGGGGGCCCTACTACGAGCAGTACTTC
.	.	TRBJ1-4	TRBV6-5	CASTIGRGGEKLFF	TGTGCCAGCACCATAGGCAGGGGCGGTGAAAAACTGTTTTTT
once	.	TRBJ1-5	TRBV19	CASSISYRVLSNQPQHF	TGTGCCAGTAGTATCTCCTACAGGGTTTTGAGCAATCAGCCCCAGCATTTT
.	TRBD1	TRBJ2-7	TRBV29-1	CSVGGQGYEQYF	TGCAGCGTTGGGGGACAGGGCTACGAGCAGTACTTC
once	TRBD1	TRBJ1-2	TRBV6-6	CASSSGTGGRYTF	TGTGCCAGCAGTTCCGGGACAGGGGGGCGCTACACCTTC
.	.	TRBJ2-1	TRBV19	CASSIFGAASSYNEQFF	TGTGCCAGTAGTATCTTTGGTGCCGCAAGCTCCTACAATGAGCAGTTCTTC
.	.	TRBJ2-7	TRBV21-1	CASSKAHQSYEQYF	TGTGCCAGCAGCAAGGCCCACCAGTCCTACGAGCAGTACTTC
once	.	TRBJ2-3	TRBV4-1	CASSQDLIAGRQLGNYRDTQYF	TGCGCCAGCAGCCAAGATCTAATCGCGGGCCGCCAACTAGGAAATTATAGAGATACGCAGTATTTT
.	.	TRBJ1-1	TRBV6-2/TRBV6-3	CASSPRGAHTEAFF	TGTGCCAGCAGCCCACGGGGGGCTCACACTGAAGCTTTCTTT
.	.	TRBJ2-2	TRBV11-2	CASSPGRTWNTGELFF	TGTGCCAGCAGCCCCGGACGGACCTGGAACACCGGGGAGCTGTTTTTT
.	.	TRBJ2-1	TRBV15	CATSGHRDSNYNEQFF	TGTGCCACCAGCGGACACCGGGACTCGAACTACAATGAGCAGTTCTTC
.	.	TRBJ1-2	TRBV5-4	CASSFEGGSRGYTF	TGTGCCAGCAGCTTTGAGGGGGGGAGTCGCGGCTACACCTTC
.	TRBD2	TRBJ2-5	TRBV6-5	CASSAGGLQETQYF	TGTGCCAGCAGCGCGGGGGGGTTACAAGAGACCCAGTACTTC
.	TRBD1	TRBJ1-5	TRBV2	CASSRQGIQPQHF	TGTGCCAGCAGTCGACAGGGGATTCAGCCCCAGCATTTT
.	.	TRBJ1-4	TRBV4-2	CASSQEGSLSEKLFF	TGTGCCAGCAGCCAAGAAGGGAGTCTGAGTGAAAAACTGTTTTTT
.	TRBD2	TRBJ2-3	TRBV5-1	CASSTTSGSGTDTQYF	TGCGCCAGCAGCACCACTAGCGGGAGTGGGACAGATACGCAGTATTTT
.	.	TRBJ1-6	TRBV10-3	CAISESPGSSYNSPLHF	TGTGCCATCAGTGAGTCGCCAGGGAGCTCCTATAATTCACCCCTCCACTTT